One and the same sample provided the 14 T cell receptor beta chains below, sequenced in a study of blood T cell repertoires in COVID-19. The protocol was immunoSEQ multiplex PCR, while the TCRdb copy is restricted to in-frame clones and leaves out a portion. The sample includes more than 140,000 clones, roughly 88% of them seen just once. Sample: peripheral blood. The receptors come from a woman aged 45-60 years in a cohort sampled during active or convalescent COVID-19.

This chain uses TRBV7-9 with TRBJ2-1; D remains unclear. The germline V gene encodes CDR1 SEHNR and CDR2 FQNEAQ (reference sequence). CDR3 length equals 16 residues. The CDR3 nucleotides read TGTGCGACCGGCCGCGGAGCCCCGTCGTCCTACAATGAGCAGTTCTTC. It specifies CATGRGAPSSYNEQFF. Together with reference TRBV7-9 and TRBJ2-1, the CDR3 gives the full variable domain: DTGVSQNPRHKITKRGQNVTFRCDPISEHNRLYWYRQTLGQGPEFLTYFQNEAQLEKSRLLSDRFSAERPKGSFSTLEIQRTEQGDSAMYLCATGRGAPSSYNEQFFGPGTRLTVL.

This clone has only one observation. The chain couples TRBV9 to TRBJ1-3; D gene unclear. CDR3 size: 17 residues. V lost 0 bases, J lost 0 bases, and 13 bases lay in between. Germline loops: CDR1 SGDLS, CDR2 YYNGEE. The CDR3 here is CASSVGPTHYSGNTIYF. The CDR3 nucleotides read TGTGCCAGCAGCGTAGGACCCACACACTACTCTGGAAACACCATATATTTT.

The chain uses TRBV11-2 and TRBJ1-6; D possibly corresponds to TRBD1 (6 bases). V was trimmed by 5 bases and J by 11 bases, leaving 19 bases between them. CDR3 length: 15 residues. CDR1 is SGHAT, CDR2 FQNNGV, per germline. CDR3 protein: CASSSSGVGRAPLHF. In DNA form, the CDR3 reads TGTGCCAGCAGCAGTTCAGGGGTTGGTAGGGCACCCCTCCACTTT.

This clone was recorded a few times. The chain recombines TRBV14 with TRBJ1-2; 10 bases line up with TRBD1. The CDR3 has 18 amino acids. V lost 5 bases, J lost 6 bases, and 18 bases stayed unmatched. Germline V lookup: CDR1 SGHDN, CDR2 FVKESK. CDR3 sequence: CASSSLAGTGASGDGYTF. CDR3 nucleotide sequence: TGTGCCAGCAGCTCCTTGGCCGGGACAGGGGCTTCGGGGGATGGCTACACCTTC.

The V gene is TRBV5-6, the J gene TRBJ1-5; TRBD1 matches 9 bases. CDR3 size: 15 residues. From germline, CDR1 is SGHDT and CDR2 YYEEEE. Trimming cost V 1 base and J 7 bases; bases outside gene matches: 6. The CDR3 DNA reads TGTGCCAGCAGCTTGTATGGGACAGGGACGCAGCCCCAGCATTTT. Translated, it gives CASSLYGTGTQPQHF.

CDR3 bases: TGCGCCAGCAGCCAAGCCGGGACAGGGGTGGTGAACACTGAAGCTTTCTTT. It specifies CASSQAGTGVVNTEAFF. The chain links TRBV4-1 to TRBJ1-1; 10 bases align to TRBD1. Trimming cost V 1 base and J 0 bases; bases outside gene matches: 5. This CDR3 is 17 amino acids long. Germline V lookup: CDR1 MGHRA, CDR2 YSYEKL.

By share, this clone ranks as medium-sized. The rearrangement links TRBV11-2 to TRBJ1-5; perhaps TRBD1 as D (5 bases). From germline, CDR1 is SGHAT and CDR2 FQNNGV. V was shortened by 4 bases and J by 0 bases, with 7 bases between the two germline ends. The CDR3 length is 14 residues. The CDR3 DNA reads TGTGCCAGCAGCTCCCAGGGTAGCAATCAGCCCCAGCATTTT. Its protein is CASSSQGSNQPQHF.

This clone is a singleton in its sample. This chain links TRBV7-8 with TRBJ2-3; the D gene is possibly TRBD1 (6 bases). Trimming pared 4 bases from V and 0 bases from J, leaving 11 bases between. CDR1 is SGHVS and CDR2 is FQNEAQ in the germline V gene. This CDR3 region has 15 residues. The CDR3 spells CASSYYRDSTDTQYF. CDR3 sequence (DNA): TGTGCCAGCAGCTACTACAGGGATAGCACAGATACGCAGTATTTT.

The genes are TRBV30 and TRBJ2-1, with 8 bases matching TRBD2. V shed 0 bases and J 4 bases; nucleotides not matched to a gene: 8. This CDR3 has 16 amino acids. Looked up from germline, CDR1 is GTSNPN and CDR2 is SVGIG (reference sequence). The CDR3 is CAWSVPRGGGYNEQFF. The CDR3 DNA follows: TGTGCCTGGAGTGTACCCCGGGGGGGCGGATACAATGAGCAGTTCTTC.

The chain carries TRBV6-5 and TRBJ2-7; 11 bases agree with TRBD1. This CDR3 is built from 15 residues. The germline CDR1 and CDR2 sequences are MNHEY and SVGAGI. J gave up 4 bases and V 4 bases, and 6 bases lay outside the gene matches. The CDR3 DNA is TGTGCCAGCAGTTGGACAGGGGGCTTGACATACGAGCAGTACTTC. Translated, it gives CASSWTGGLTYEQYF.

This clone was observed a single time. The chain links TRBV4-1 to TRBJ2-5; 9 bases are a match to TRBD1. Germline V gene sequence: CDR1 MGHRA, CDR2 YSYEKL. V shed 4 bases and J 5 bases; nucleotides not matched to a gene: 14. The CDR3 sequence is 17 residues long. The CDR3 DNA reads TGCGCCAGCAGCCCAGCTACTAAACAGGGGGCGCGGGAGACCCAGTACTTC. It codes for CASSPATKQGARETQYF.

This clone was seen a single time. The rearrangement uses TRBV27 and TRBJ2-7, with 8 bases lining up with TRBD2. Germline V gene sequence: CDR1 MNHEY, CDR2 SMNVEV (reference sequence). With 6 bases clipped from V and 3 bases from J, the junction kept 10 bases outside the gene matches. The CDR3 runs 15 residues. In DNA, the CDR3 is TGTGCCAGCAGCCGTATCGCGGGGGGCCACTACGAGCAGTACTTC. This sequence encodes CASSRIAGGHYEQYF.

The chain is built from TRBV11-3 and TRBJ1-1; 9 bases are a match to TRBD1. This CDR3 is built from 14 residues. CDR1 is SGHNT and CDR2 is YENEEA in the germline V gene. Trimming removed 5 bases from V and 11 bases from J; junction bases left unmatched: 12. For the CDR3, the DNA is TGTGCCAGCAGCACCGGGACAGGGTCGGCGGTTGCTTTCTTT. Its translation: CASSTGTGSAVAFF.

The chain is built from TRBV5-1 and TRBJ2-2, with 9 bases aligning to TRBD1. After removal of 4 bases from V and 2 bases from J, the junction contained 6 bases not matched to a gene. Germline V CDR1 and CDR2: SGHRS, YFSETQ. This CDR3 has 16 residues. CDR3 sequence reads: CASSQTTGGNTGELFF. The CDR3 coding sequence is TGCGCCAGCAGCCAAACGACAGGGGGAAACACCGGGGAGCTGTTTTTT.